This TCR beta chain was identified during a study of cytomegalovirus exposure and HLA in healthy donors. Whole-study results and caveats: TCR beta sequences reportedly predicted most subjects' HLA-A and HLA-B alleles accurately.

13 Jbeta primers and 60 Vbeta primers were used for the PCR. Assay used: immunoSEQ multiplex PCR; TCRdb lists only in-frame clones, some missing. Of around 150,000 clones listed, around 74% are singletons. Germline values: CDR1 MGHRA, CDR2 YSYEKL. This CDR3 is 15 amino acids long. A note on this clone: Its antigen remains unknown.

The chain carries TRBV4-1 and TRBJ2-5; D tentatively reads TRBD1 or TRBD2 (6 bases each). Near its end, the DNA agrees better with TRBJ2-7, so the J call may be wrong. The TCR comes from a man younger than 35 in good health and CMV-seronegative. The source material was PBMCs. The CDR3 loop reads CASSQVEEGAYEQYF. Here the CDR3 DNA reads TGCGCCAGCAGCCAAGTCGAGGAGGGGGCCTACGAGCAGTACTTC.